This TCR beta chain is from a study of T cell repertoires in cytomegalovirus infection. Findings of the study overall: HLA-C-restricted CMV-specific TCR beta clonotypes prevailed in the ex vivo response.

Germline CDR1 reads MGHDK; CDR2 reads SYGVNS. V lost 2 bases, J lost 0 bases, and 17 bases lay in between. The CDR3 sequence is 19 residues long. TCRdb re-called the reads with MiXCR, one entry per CDR3 protein. The sample carries 740,000 or so distinct CDR3 sequences, 35% to 45% recorded once. This clonotype was seen repeatedly, ten times or more. Its target is unknown. This receptor was taken from a human donor in good health (CMV status not recorded). Some clones in this sample may be carry-over from other donors' samples. Material: PBMCs. The chain links TRBV25-1 to TRBJ2-6; D call uncertain. CDR3: CASSERVVENLSGANVLTF. The CDR3 nucleotides are TGTGCCAGCAGTGAAAGGGTTGTGGAGAACCTCTCTGGGGCCAACGTCCTGACTTTC. Drawing the rest from reference TRBV25-1 and TRBJ2-6, the complete variable domain is EADIYQTPRYLVIGTGKKITLECSQTMGHDKMYWYQQDPGMELHLIHYSYGVNSTEKGDLSSESTVSRIRTEHFPLTLESARPSHTSQYLCASSERVVENLSGANVLTFGAGSRLTVL.